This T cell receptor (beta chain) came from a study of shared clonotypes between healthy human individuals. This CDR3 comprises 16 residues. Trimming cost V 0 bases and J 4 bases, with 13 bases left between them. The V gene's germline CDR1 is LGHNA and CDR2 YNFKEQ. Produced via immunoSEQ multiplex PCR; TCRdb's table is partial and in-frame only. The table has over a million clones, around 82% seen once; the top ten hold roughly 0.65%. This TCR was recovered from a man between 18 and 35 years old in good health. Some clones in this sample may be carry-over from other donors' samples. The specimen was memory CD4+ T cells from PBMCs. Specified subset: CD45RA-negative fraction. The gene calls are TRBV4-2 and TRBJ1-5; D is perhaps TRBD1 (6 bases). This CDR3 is CASSQEGGIGNQPQHF. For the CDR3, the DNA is TGTGCCAGCAGCCAAGAAGGGGGGATCGGTAATCAGCCCCAGCATTTT.